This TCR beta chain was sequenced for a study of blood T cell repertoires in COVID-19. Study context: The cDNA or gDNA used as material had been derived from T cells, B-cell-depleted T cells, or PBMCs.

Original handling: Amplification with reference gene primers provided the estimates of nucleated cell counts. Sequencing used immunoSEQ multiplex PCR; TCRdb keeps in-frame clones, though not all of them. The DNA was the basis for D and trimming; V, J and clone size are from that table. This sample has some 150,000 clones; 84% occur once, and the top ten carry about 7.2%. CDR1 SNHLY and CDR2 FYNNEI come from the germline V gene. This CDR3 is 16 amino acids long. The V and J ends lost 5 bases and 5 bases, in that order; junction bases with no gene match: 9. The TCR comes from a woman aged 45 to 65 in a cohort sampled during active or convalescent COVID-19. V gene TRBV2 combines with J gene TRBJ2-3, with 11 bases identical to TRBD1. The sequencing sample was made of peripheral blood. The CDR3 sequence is CASSPGTGGYLDTQYF. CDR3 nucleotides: TGTGCCAGCAGTCCCGGGACAGGGGGTTATTTAGATACGCAGTATTTT.